This T cell receptor (beta chain) was identified in a study of blood T cell repertoires in COVID-19 (dated by TCRdb to about 2020). Describing the broader study: Collaborator samples came from the United States, Italy and Spain and covered acute and convalescent phases of COVID-19. Where HLA class I and class II types were available, the types were taken from metadata supplied by the sample provider, not from assay-based typing. Samples came from the ongoing ImmuneRACE study (first 160 participants) plus 1,254 subjects from 6 global collaborators. The dataset comprised deeply sampled blood TCRbeta repertoires from subjects exposed to, actively infected with, or recovered from COVID-19. Nearly every sample came with metadata listing a de-identified subject ID, COVID-19 status, age in years and sex. The repertoires were made available in a free public database intended to serve as a resource for research on the immune response to SARS-CoV-2. The prospective study material was composed of cDNA or gDNA derived from T cells, B-cell-depleted T cells, or PBMCs. What the work shows at the level of the full study, not this receptor alone: Clinical and demographic metadata were provided uncurated, with the amount varying by source and participant.

On this clone: Its target antigen remains unknown. No base qualities exist here, and no much larger clone lies one base off it.

TCRbeta CDR3 regions were amplified from genomic DNA using the immunoSEQ Assay, a bias-controlled multiplex PCR. Per the source publication's procedure: Nucleated cell counts per sample were estimated from amplification of reference gene primers within the assay. To quantify the absolute abundance of each unique TCRbeta CDR3 rearrangement, sequence reads were collapsed and filtered. Productive Simpson clonality was computed per sample as the square root of Simpson's diversity index over productive rearrangements. TCRdb re-hosts the immuneACCESS table, in-frame sequences only. Its copies lack some clones; in the studies checked, an unresolved V gene accounts for under half of them, and the cause for the rest is not known. V, J and clone size reflect that table, while D and trimming were determined from the DNA. The sample table holds about 220,000 clones, of which around 90% were seen once. The ten top clones hold 14% to 15% of the sample.

Participants in the prospective study were enrolled through a virtual design, were aged about 18 to 100 years, and lived in 20 to 30 United States geographic areas. In the prospective study, cohorts were assigned on the basis of participant-reported clinical history obtained from a screening survey and a study questionnaire. In the prospective study, whole blood, serum and a nasopharyngeal or oropharyngeal swab were collected from each participant by mobile phlebotomists. Prospective study participants could optionally give additional blood draws and questionnaires over an approximately two-month period. Prospective study blood samples were shipped either frozen or at room temperature before DNA extraction. The cysteine opens and the phenylalanine closes a CDR3 of 15 amino acids. Only the CDR3 part of the read is kept: 45 bases, read in frame from the first base. As encoded in the germline V gene, CDR1 is MDHEN while CDR2 is SYDVKM. For this chain, trimming is 3 bases at the V end and 5 bases at the J end, and the number of junction bases without a gene match is 6.

Recombination connected TRBV28 to TRBJ2-3, with 9 bases aligning to TRBD2. The sequencing input was PBMCs or T cells enriched from blood (not recorded which). The source of this sequence is a woman between 50 and 59 years old with acute COVID-19. CDR3 region: CASSLREGLIDTQYF. At the DNA level, the sequence is TGTGCCAGCAGTTTGCGGGAGGGCCTTATAGATACGCAGTATTTT.